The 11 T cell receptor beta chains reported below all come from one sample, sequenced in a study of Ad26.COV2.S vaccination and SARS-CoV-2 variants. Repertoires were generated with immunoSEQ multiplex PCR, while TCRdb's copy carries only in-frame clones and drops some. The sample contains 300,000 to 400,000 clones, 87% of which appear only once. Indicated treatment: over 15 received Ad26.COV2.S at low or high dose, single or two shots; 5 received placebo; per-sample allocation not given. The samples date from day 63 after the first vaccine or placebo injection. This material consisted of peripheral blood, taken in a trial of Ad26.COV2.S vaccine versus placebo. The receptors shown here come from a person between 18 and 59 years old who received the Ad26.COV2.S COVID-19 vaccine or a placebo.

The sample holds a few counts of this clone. CDR3 nucleotides: TGTGCCAGCAGCGGGACAGGGGGCGCAGATACGCAGTATTTT. Its translation is CASSGTGGADTQYF. J is TRBJ2-3 and V is TRBV11-3, with 12 bases that match TRBD1. Trimming cost V 5 bases and J 4 bases; bases outside gene matches: 1. The CDR3 is made up of 14 amino acids. Germline V lookup: CDR1 SGHNT, CDR2 YENEEA. The full variable domain, rest sourced from reference TRBV11-3 and TRBJ2-3, is EAGVVQSPRYKIIEKKQPVAFWCNPISGHNTLYWYLQNLGQGPELLIRYENEEAVDDSQLPKDRFSAERLKGVDSTLKIQPAELGDSAVYLCASSGTGGADTQYFGPGTRLTVL.

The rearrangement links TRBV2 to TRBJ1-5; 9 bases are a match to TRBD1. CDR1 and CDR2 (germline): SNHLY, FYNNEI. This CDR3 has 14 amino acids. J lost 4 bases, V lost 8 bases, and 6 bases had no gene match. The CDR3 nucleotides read TGTGCCAGCGGAAGACAGGGGGAGAATCAGCCCCAGCATTTT. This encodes CASGRQGENQPQHF.

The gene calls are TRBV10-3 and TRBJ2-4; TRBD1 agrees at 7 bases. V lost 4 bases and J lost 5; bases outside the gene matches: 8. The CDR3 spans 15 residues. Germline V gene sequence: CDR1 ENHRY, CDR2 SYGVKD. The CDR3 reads CAISANRGFENIQYF. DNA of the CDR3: TGTGCCATCAGTGCAAACAGGGGATTCGAAAACATTCAGTACTTC.

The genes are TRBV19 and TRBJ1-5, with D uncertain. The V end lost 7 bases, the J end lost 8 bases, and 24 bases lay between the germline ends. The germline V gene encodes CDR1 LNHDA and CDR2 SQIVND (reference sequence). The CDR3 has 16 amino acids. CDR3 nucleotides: TGTGCCAGTACCTATTCGGAAGGCCCCAGTGTTAAGCCCCAGCATTTT. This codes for CASTYSEGPSVKPQHF.

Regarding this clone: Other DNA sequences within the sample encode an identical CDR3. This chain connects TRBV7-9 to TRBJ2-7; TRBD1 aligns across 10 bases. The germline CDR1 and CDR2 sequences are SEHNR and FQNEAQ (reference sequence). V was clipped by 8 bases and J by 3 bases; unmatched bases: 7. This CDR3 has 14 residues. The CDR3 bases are TGTGCCAGCGGGTACAGGACAGGGGGCTACGAGCAGTACTTC. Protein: CASGYRTGGYEQYF.

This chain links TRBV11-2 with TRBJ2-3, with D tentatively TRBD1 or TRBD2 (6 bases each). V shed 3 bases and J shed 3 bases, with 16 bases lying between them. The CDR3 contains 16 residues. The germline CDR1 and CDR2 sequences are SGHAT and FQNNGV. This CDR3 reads CASSLWTAGGTDTQYF. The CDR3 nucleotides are TGTGCCAGCAGCTTGTGGACAGCTGGGGGGACAGATACGCAGTATTTT.

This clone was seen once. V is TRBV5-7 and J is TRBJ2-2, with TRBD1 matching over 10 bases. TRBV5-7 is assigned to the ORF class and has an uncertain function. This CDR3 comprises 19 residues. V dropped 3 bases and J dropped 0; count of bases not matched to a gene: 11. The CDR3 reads CASSSYRDRGRPNTGELFF. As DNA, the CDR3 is TGTGCCAGCAGCTCTTACCGGGACAGGGGACGCCCGAACACCGGGGAGCTGTTTTTT.

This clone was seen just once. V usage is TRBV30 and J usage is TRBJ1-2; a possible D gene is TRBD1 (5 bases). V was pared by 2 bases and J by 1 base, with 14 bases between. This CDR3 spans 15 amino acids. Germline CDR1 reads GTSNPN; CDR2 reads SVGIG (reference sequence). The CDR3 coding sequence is TGTGCCTGGAGTCCTACAGGACTACTTAACTATGGCTACACCTTC. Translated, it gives CAWSPTGLLNYGYTF. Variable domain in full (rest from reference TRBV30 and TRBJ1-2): SQTIHQWPATLVQPVGSPLSLECTVEGTSNPNLYWYRQAAGRGLQLLFYSVGIGQISSEVPQNLSASRPQDRQFILSSKKLLLSDSGFYLCAWSPTGLLNYGYTFGSGTRLTVV.

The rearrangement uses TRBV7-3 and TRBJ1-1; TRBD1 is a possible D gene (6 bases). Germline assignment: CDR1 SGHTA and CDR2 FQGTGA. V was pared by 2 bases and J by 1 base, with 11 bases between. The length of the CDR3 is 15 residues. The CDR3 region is CASSLLGGGNTEAFF. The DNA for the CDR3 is TGTGCCAGCAGCTTACTCGGGGGCGGGAACACTGAAGCTTTCTTT.

CDR3 residues: CASSQMGGELFF. The CDR3, as DNA: TGTGCCAGCAGCCAAATGGGAGGGGAGCTGTTTTTT. The V and J genes are TRBV3-1 (or the pseudogene TRBV3-2) and TRBJ2-2; D uncertain. Germline values: CDR1 LGHDT, CDR2 YNNKEL (reference sequence). V dropped 2 bases and J dropped 8 bases, with 6 bases sitting between them. CDR3 length: 12 amino acids.

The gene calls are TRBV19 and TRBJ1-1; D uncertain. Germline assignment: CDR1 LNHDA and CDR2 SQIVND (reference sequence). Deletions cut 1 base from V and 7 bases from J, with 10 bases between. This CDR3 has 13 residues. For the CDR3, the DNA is TGTGCCAGTAGTATAGTAGGGAATCTTGAAGCTTTCTTT. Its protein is CASSIVGNLEAFF.